The rows below give T cell receptor beta chains drawn from one sample of a study of shared clonotypes between healthy human individuals. Measured with immunoSEQ multiplex PCR; TCRdb has only the in-frame clones, and not every one. The profile shows approximately 1,000,000 clones, 70% to 85% of them singletons. The sample taken for sequencing was memory CD4+ T cells from PBMCs. These receptors all stem from a man younger than 30 in good health. Some clones in this sample may be carry-over from other donors' samples. CDR3s include the opening cysteine and the closing phenylalanine or tryptophan. The D gene is left open where the match is weak. A row's size may be missing; if present it is once, few, many or a size class.

v_call	j_call	clone_size	d_call	cdr3_nt	cdr3_aa
TRBV7-2	TRBJ2-1	.	.	TGTGCCAGCAGCCCCGGGGACTCGCTCTACAATGAGCAGTTCTTC	CASSPGDSLYNEQFF
TRBV30	TRBJ2-1	.	.	TGTGCCTGGAGTCTCCGCTATGAGCAGTTCTTC	CAWSLRYEQFF
TRBV28	TRBJ2-1	.	TRBD1	TGTGCCAGCAGTTTACTCACTGGGACAGCTTACAATGAGCAGTTCTTC	CASSLLTGTAYNEQFF
TRBV5-4	TRBJ2-5	few	TRBD2	TGTGCCAGCAGCCACAGCGGGGGTGTACAAGGGGCCCAGTACTTC	CASSHSGGVQGAQYF
TRBV7-2	TRBJ2-5	.	.	TGTGCCAGCAGCACCCGACAAGGCTTACAAGAGACCCAGTACTTC	CASSTRQGLQETQYF
TRBV28	TRBJ1-3	.	.	TGTGCCAGCAGTCTAGGTGGCGGAAATCGAAACACCATATATTTT	CASSLGGGNRNTIYF
TRBV11-2	TRBJ2-3	.	.	TGTGCCAGCAGCCGCCCCCCATCGGATACGCAGTATTTT	CASSRPPSDTQYF
TRBV29-1	TRBJ2-7	.	.	TGCAGCGTTGTATCAGGGACCTCGGACGAGCAGTACTTC	CSVVSGTSDEQYF
TRBV2	TRBJ2-3	.	.	TGTGCCAGCAGTGATAGGGGCCATAGCACAGATACGCAGTATTTT	CASSDRGHSTDTQYF
TRBV7-8	TRBJ1-2	.	.	TGTGCCAGCAGCTTAGAGTACAGGGCGAGTGGCTACACCTTC	CASSLEYRASGYTF
TRBV29-1	TRBJ2-7	.	.	TGCAGCGTCGCGGTCTTTTTGGGCGAGCAGTACTTC	CSVAVFLGEQYF